This TCR beta chain was documented in a study of regulatory T cells in long-lasting Graves disease. Study conclusions and caveats: Persistent cases of Graves' showed reduced TCR diversity relative to newly diagnosed patients. A limited number of samples was an acknowledged limitation.

Details on this clonotype: Its antigen remains unidentified.

Arm-PCR with iRepertoire HTBI primers amplified the CDR3 regions for these TCR beta libraries. Original methodology: Sequenced samples collectively carried under 75 TRBV and some 15 TRBJ segments. Each CDR3 protein gets one entry after TCRdb re-called the multiplex PCR reads with MiXCR. The V and J calls here are based on TCRdb, not the publication. The data contain about 350,000 distinct CDR3 sequences, over 15% of them singletons. V was pared by 4 bases and J by 6 bases, with 14 bases between. The CDR3 has 14 residues. The germline V gene encodes CDR1 SGHRS and CDR2 YFSETQ. Time point reported: newly diagnosed GD, antithyroid drugs for less than 3 months. Scientists built the TCR library using RNA that was extracted from PBMCs. The same sample was also studied in work on T cells in Graves' hyperthyroidism and ophthalmopathy.

The chain recombines TRBV5-1 with TRBJ1-5; TRBD1 is a possible D gene (6 bases). The receptor's source is a man in his forties with Graves disease. Here the sequenced sample was peripheral blood mononuclear cells (PBMCs), taken at new diagnosis, from a patient treated with antithyroid drugs. The chain's CDR3 is CASSAEWGLQPQHF. For the CDR3, the DNA is TGCGCCAGCAGCGCGGAGTGGGGGCTTCAGCCCCAGCATTTT.